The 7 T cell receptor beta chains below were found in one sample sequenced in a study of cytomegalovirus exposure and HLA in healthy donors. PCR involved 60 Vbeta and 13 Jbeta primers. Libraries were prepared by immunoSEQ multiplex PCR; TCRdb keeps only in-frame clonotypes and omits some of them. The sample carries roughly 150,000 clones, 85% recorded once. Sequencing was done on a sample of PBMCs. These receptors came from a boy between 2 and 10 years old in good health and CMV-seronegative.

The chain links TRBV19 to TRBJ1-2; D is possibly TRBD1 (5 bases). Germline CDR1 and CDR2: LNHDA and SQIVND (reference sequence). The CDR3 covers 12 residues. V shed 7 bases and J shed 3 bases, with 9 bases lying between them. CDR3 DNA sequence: TGTGCCAGTAAGGGCAGGGACTATGGCTACACCTTC. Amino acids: CASKGRDYGYTF.

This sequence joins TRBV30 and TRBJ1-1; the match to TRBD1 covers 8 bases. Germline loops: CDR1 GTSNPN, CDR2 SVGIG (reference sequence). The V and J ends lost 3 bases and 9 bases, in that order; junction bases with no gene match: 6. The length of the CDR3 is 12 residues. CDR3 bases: TGTGCCTGGAGGGGACAGGTGAACCAAGCTTTCTTT. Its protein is CAWRGQVNQAFF.

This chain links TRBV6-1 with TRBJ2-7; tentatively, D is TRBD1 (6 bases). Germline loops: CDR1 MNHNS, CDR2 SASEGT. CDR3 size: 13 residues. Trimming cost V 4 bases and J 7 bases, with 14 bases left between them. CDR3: CASSGAGVDEQYV. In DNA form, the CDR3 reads TGTGCCAGCAGTGGGGCAGGGGTGGATGAGCAGTACGTC.

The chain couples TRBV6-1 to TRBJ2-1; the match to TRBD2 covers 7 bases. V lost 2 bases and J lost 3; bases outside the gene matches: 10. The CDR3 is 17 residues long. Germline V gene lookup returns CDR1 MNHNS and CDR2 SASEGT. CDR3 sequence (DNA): TGTGCCAGCAGTGAACGTGGTAGCGGGCGGCTCTACAATGAGCAGTTCTTC. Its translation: CASSERGSGRLYNEQFF.

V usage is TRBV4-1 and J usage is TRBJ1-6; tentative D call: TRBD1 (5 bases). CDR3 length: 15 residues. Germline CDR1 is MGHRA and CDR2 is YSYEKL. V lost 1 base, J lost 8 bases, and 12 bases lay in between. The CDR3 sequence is CASSQAGFNHSPLHF. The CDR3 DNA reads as TGCGCCAGCAGCCAAGCAGGGTTTAACCATTCACCCCTCCACTTT.

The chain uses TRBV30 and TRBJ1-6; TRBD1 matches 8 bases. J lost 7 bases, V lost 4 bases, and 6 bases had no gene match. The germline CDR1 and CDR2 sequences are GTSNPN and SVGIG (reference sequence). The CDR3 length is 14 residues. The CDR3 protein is CAWKQAGGNSPLHF. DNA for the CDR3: TGTGCCTGGAAACAGGCAGGGGGCAATTCACCCCTCCACTTT.

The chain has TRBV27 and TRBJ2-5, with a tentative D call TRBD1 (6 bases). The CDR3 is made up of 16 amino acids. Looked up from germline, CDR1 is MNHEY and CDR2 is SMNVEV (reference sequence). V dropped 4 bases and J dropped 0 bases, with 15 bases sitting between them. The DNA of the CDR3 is TGTGCCAGCAGTTCCTATAGGACAGAGTACCAAGAGACCCAGTACTTC. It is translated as CASSSYRTEYQETQYF.